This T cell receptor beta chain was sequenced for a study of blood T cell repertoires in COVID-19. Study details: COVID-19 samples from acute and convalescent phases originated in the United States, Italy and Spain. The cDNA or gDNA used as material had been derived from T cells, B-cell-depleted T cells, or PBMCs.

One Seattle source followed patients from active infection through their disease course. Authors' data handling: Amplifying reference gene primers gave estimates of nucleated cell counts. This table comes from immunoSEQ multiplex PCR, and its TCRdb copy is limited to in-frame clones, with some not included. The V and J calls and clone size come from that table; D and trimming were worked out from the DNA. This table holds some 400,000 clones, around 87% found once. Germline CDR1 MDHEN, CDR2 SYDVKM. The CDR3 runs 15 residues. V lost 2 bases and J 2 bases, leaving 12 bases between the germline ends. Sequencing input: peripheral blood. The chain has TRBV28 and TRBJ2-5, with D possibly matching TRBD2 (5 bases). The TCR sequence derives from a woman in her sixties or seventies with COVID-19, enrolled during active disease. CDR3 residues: CASSLGSRGQETQYF. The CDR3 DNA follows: TGTGCCAGCAGTTTAGGGTCCCGGGGTCAAGAGACCCAGTACTTC.